This T cell receptor (beta chain) was sequenced in a study of regulatory T cells in long-lasting Graves disease. Time point indicated: newly diagnosed GD, antithyroid drugs for less than 3 months. The TCR library was prepared using RNA isolated from PBMCs. The CDR3 covers 15 residues. V shed 4 bases, J shed 2 bases, and the junction held 9 bases outside the gene matches. From germline, CDR1 is SGHDT and CDR2 YYEEEE. Through Arm-PCR of CDR3 regions and iRepertoire HTBI primers, TCR beta libraries were built. Using its own MiXCR run on the multiplex PCR reads, TCRdb lists one record per CDR3 protein. The profile shows about 500,000 distinct CDR3 sequences, roughly 17% of them singletons. This clonotype appeared a few times. Another study also made use of these data, one on T cells in Graves' hyperthyroidism and ophthalmopathy.

Sequencing used peripheral blood mononuclear cells (PBMCs), obtained at new diagnosis, from a patient treated with antithyroid drugs. This sequence was found in a middle-aged man with Graves disease. The gene calls are TRBV5-6 and TRBJ2-7, with TRBD1 matching 7 bases. The CDR3 nucleotides are TGTGCCAGCAGCCATCGGACAGGAGTTACCTACGAGCAGTACTTC. As protein: CASSHRTGVTYEQYF.